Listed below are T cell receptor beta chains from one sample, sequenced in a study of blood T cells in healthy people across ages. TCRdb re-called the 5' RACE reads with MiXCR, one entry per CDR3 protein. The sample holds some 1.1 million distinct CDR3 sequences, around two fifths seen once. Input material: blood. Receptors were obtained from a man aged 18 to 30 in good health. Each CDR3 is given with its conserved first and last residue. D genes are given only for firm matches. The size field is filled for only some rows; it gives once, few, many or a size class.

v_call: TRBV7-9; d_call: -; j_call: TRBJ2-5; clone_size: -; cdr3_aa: CASSPRTMRETQYF; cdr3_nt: TGTGCCAGCAGCCCCAGGACTATGCGAGAGACCCAGTACTTC
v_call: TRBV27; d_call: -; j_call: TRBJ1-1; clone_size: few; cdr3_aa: CASSLSGYGNTEAFF; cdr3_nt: TGTGCCAGCAGTTTATCCGGTTACGGGAACACTGAAGCTTTCTTT
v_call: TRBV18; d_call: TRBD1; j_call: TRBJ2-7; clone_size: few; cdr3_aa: CASSPGGTGNNEQYF; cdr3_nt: TGTGCCAGCTCACCCGGCGGGACAGGGAACAACGAGCAGTACTTC
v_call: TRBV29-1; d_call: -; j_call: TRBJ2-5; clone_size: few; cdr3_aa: CSVGTGPSQYF; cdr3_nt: TGCAGCGTTGGGACCGGGCCTAGCCAGTACTTC
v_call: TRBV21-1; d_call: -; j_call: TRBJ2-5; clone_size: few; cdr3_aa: CASSKIGLEETQYF; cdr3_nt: TGTGCCAGCAGCAAAATTGGACTCGAAGAGACCCAGTACTTC
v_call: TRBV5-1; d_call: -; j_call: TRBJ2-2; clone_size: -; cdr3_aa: CASSPEGDTGELFF; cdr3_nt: TGCGCCAGCAGCCCGGAGGGGGACACCGGGGAGCTGTTTTTT
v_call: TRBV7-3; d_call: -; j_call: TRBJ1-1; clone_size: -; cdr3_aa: CASSLSGRAEAFF; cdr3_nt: TGTGCCAGCAGCTTATCCGGCAGGGCTGAAGCTTTCTTT
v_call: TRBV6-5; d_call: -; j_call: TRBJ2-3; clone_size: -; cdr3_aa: CASSFRAYSGGGTDTQYF; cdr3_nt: TGTGCCAGCAGTTTCCGAGCATATAGCGGAGGAGGCACAGATACGCAGTATTTT
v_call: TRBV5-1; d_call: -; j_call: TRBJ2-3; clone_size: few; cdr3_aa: CACSLRTSTDTQYF; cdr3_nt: TGCGCCTGCAGCTTACGGACGAGCACAGATACGCAGTATTTT
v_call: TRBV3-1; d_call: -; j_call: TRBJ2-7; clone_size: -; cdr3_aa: CASSQDGRGGVVEQYF; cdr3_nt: TGTGCCAGCAGCCAAGATGGGAGGGGGGGAGTTGTTGAGCAGTACTTC
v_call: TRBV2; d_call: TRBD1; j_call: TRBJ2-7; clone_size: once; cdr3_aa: CASREGGNEQYF; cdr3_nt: TGTGCCAGCAGGGAAGGGGGCAATGAGCAGTACTTC
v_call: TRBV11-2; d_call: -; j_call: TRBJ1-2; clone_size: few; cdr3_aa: CASSPGHSRDGYTF; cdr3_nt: TGTGCCAGCAGCCCGGGACACTCAAGAGATGGCTACACCTTC
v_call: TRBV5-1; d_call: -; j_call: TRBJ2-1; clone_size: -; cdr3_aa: CASSFDSTALDEQFF; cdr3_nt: TGCGCCAGCAGCTTCGACAGTACAGCTTTGGATGAGCAGTTCTTC
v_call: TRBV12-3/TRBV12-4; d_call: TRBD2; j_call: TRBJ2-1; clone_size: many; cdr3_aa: CASRSGDRKQFF; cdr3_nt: TGTGCCAGCCGTAGCGGGGATCGAAAGCAGTTCTTC
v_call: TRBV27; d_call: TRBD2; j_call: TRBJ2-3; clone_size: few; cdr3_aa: CARSVGGSGPQYF; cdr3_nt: TGTGCAAGATCCGTCGGGGGGTCGGGACCCCAGTATTTT
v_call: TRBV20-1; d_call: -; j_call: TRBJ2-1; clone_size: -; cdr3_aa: CSAQGAPTERYNEQFF; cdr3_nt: TGCAGTGCTCAAGGAGCGCCCACGGAGCGCTACAATGAGCAGTTCTTC
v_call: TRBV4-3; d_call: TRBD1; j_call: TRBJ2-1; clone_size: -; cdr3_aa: CASSQVDRGGNEQFF; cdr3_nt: TGCGCCAGCAGCCAGGTGGACAGGGGCGGCAATGAGCAGTTCTTC
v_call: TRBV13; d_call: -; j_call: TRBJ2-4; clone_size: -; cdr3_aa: CASSPRDGDKNIQYF; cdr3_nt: TGTGCCAGCAGCCCCCGGGACGGCGACAAAAACATTCAGTACTTC
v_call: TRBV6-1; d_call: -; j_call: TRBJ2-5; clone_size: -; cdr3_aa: CASSEAEETQYF; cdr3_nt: TGTGCCAGCAGTGAAGCCGAGGAGACCCAGTACTTC
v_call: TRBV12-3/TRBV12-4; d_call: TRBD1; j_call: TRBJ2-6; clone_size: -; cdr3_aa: CASSLGQSSSGANVLTF; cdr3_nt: TGTGCCAGCAGTTTGGGACAGAGTAGCTCTGGGGCCAACGTCCTGACTTTC
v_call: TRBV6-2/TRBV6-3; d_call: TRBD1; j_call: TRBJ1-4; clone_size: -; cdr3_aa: CASSYSRDSKNEKLFF; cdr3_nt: TGTGCCAGCAGTTACTCCCGGGACAGCAAAAATGAAAAACTGTTTTTT
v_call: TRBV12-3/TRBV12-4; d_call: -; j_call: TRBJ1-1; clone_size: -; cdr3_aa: CASSLGLGGTEAFF; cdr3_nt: TGTGCCAGCAGTTTAGGATTGGGGGGCACTGAAGCTTTCTTT
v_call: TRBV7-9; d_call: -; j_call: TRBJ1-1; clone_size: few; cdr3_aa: CASSFQLVNTEAFF; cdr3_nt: TGTGCCAGCAGCTTCCAGCTAGTGAACACTGAAGCTTTCTTT
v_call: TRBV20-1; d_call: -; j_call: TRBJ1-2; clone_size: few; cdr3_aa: CSARGEVRTNYGYTF; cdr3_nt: TGCAGTGCTAGGGGAGAGGTCCGGACCAACTATGGCTACACCTTC
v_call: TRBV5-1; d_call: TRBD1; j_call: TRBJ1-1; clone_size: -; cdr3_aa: CASSLEQGARSEAFF; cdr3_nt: TGCGCCAGCAGCTTGGAACAGGGGGCGCGTTCTGAAGCTTTCTTT
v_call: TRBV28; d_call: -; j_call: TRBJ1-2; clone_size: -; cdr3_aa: CASSFRGARGYTF; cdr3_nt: TGTGCCAGCAGTTTTCGGGGGGCGCGTGGCTACACCTTC
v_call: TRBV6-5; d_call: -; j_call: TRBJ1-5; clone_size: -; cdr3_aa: CASSPAGLYSNQPQHF; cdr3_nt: TGTGCCAGCAGTCCCGCAGGCCTATATAGCAATCAGCCCCAGCATTTT
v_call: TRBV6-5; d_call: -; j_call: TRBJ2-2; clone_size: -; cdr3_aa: CASRNRDPFTGELFF; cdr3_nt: TGTGCCAGCAGGAACCGGGACCCATTCACCGGGGAGCTGTTTTTT
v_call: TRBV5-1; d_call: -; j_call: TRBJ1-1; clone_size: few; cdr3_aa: CASSTQTDSEAFF; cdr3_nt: TGCGCCAGCAGCACCCAGACCGACAGTGAAGCTTTCTTT
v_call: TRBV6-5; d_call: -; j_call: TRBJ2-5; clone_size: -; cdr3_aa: CASSFLGGGQETQYF; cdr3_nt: TGTGCCAGCAGTTTCCTCGGGGGCGGCCAAGAGACCCAGTACTTC
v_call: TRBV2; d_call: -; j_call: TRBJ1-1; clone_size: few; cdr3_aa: CASNGQMNTEAFF; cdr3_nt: TGTGCCAGCAACGGACAGATGAACACTGAAGCTTTCTTT
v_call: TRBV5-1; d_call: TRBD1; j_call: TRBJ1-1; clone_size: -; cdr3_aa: CAGSSLGQGGTEAFF; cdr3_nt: TGCGCCGGCAGCTCTCTAGGACAGGGGGGGACTGAAGCTTTCTTT
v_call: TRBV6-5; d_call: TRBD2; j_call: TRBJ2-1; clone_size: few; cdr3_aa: CASRSMGLADYNEQFF; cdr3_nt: TGTGCCAGCAGATCGATGGGACTAGCGGACTACAATGAGCAGTTCTTC
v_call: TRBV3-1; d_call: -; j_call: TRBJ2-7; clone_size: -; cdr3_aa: CASSQGRWLQYF; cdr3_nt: TGTGCCAGCAGCCAAGGCCGTTGGCTCCAGTACTTC
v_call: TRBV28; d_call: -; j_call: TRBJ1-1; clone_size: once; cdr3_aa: CASSSAVGWRSEAFF; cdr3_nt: TGTGCCAGCAGTTCCGCAGTAGGTTGGAGGTCTGAAGCTTTCTTT
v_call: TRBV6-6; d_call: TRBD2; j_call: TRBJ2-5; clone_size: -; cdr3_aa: CASSWGLAGGQETQYF; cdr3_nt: TGTGCCAGCAGCTGGGGACTAGCGGGAGGGCAAGAGACCCAGTACTTC
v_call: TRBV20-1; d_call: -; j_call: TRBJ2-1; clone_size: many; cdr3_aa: CSARFLGEWRGLYNEQFF; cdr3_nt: TGCAGTGCTAGATTTTTAGGGGAGTGGAGAGGGCTCTACAATGAGCAGTTCTTC
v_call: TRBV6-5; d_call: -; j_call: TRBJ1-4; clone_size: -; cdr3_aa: CASSRPGSGKLFF; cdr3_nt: TGTGCCAGCAGCCGACCAGGTTCCGGGAAACTGTTTTTT
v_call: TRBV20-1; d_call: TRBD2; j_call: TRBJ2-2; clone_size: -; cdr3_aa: CSARDLLAGNTGELFF; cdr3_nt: TGCAGTGCTAGAGATCTACTAGCGGGGAACACCGGGGAGCTGTTTTTT
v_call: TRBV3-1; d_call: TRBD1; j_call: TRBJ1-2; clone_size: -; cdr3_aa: CGSSHRTGYYGYTF; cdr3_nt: TGTGGCAGCAGCCACCGGACAGGGTACTATGGCTACACCTTC
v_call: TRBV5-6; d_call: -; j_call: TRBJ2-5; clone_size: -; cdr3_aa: CASSLNETQYF; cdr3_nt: TGTGCCAGCAGCTTGAACGAGACCCAGTACTTC
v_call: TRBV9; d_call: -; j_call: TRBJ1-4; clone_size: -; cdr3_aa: CASSVESDNEKLFF; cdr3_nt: TGTGCCAGCAGCGTTGAGTCAGATAATGAAAAACTGTTTTTT
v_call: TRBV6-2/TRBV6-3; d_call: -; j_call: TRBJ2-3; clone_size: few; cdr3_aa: CASSIDTDTQYF; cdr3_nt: TGTGCCAGCAGTATCGACACAGATACGCAGTATTTT
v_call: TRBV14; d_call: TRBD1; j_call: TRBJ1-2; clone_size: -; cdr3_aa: CASSQVGRGVGYTF; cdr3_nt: TGTGCCAGCAGCCAAGTCGGCAGGGGGGTCGGCTACACCTTC
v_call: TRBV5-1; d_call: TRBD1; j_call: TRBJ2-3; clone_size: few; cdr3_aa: CASSLRQGRSSTDTQYF; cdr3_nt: TGCGCCAGCAGCTTACGACAGGGACGATCTAGCACAGATACGCAGTATTTT